The rows below give T cell receptor beta chains drawn from one sample of a study of blood T cell repertoires in COVID-19. Assay: immunoSEQ multiplex PCR; the TCRdb copy retains only in-frame clones and omits some. The table lists a few hundred thousand clones, around 90% of them singletons. The source material was PBMCs or T cells enriched from blood (not recorded which). The receptor set was obtained from a woman aged 25 to 45 who had recovered from COVID-19. The CDR3 runs from the conserved cysteine through the conserved F or W. The D gene is left open where the match is weak. The size field is filled for only some rows; it gives once, few, many or a size class.

d_gene: TRBD2
abundance: .
j_gene: TRBJ2-3
v_gene: TRBV20-1
CDR3aa: CSASDEGSGSEDTQYF
CDR3nt: TGCAGTGCTAGTGACGAGGGGAGCGGGAGCGAAGATACGCAGTATTTT

d_gene: TRBD1
abundance: .
j_gene: TRBJ2-7
v_gene: TRBV7-6
CDR3aa: CASSVDKRQGAYEQYF
CDR3nt: TGTGCCAGCAGCGTAGATAAGCGACAGGGAGCATACGAGCAGTACTTC

d_gene: TRBD2
abundance: .
j_gene: TRBJ2-1
v_gene: TRBV9
CDR3aa: CASSGGNAGGPNNEQFF
CDR3nt: TGTGCCAGCAGTGGGGGAAATGCGGGAGGGCCGAACAATGAGCAGTTCTTC

d_gene: .
abundance: .
j_gene: TRBJ2-5
v_gene: TRBV4-1
CDR3aa: CASSQDRVTQYF
CDR3nt: TGCGCCAGCAGCCAAGACAGGGTGACCCAGTACTTC

d_gene: .
abundance: .
j_gene: TRBJ2-5
v_gene: TRBV3-1/TRBV3-2
CDR3aa: CASSQERGSLQETQYF
CDR3nt: TGTGCCAGCAGCCAAGAAAGGGGAAGCCTCCAAGAGACCCAGTACTTC

d_gene: .
abundance: .
j_gene: TRBJ1-1
v_gene: TRBV10-3
CDR3aa: CAIRQGKDTEAFF
CDR3nt: TGTGCCATCAGGCAGGGGAAGGACACTGAAGCTTTCTTT

d_gene: .
abundance: .
j_gene: TRBJ1-1
v_gene: TRBV2
CDR3aa: CASRISRVLNTEAFF
CDR3nt: TGTGCCAGCAGGATTAGCAGGGTTCTGAACACTGAAGCTTTCTTT

d_gene: .
abundance: .
j_gene: TRBJ2-1
v_gene: TRBV27
CDR3aa: CASSLDSLSYNEQFF
CDR3nt: TGTGCCAGCAGCCTTGACAGCCTTTCCTACAATGAGCAGTTCTTC

d_gene: .
abundance: .
j_gene: TRBJ2-6
v_gene: TRBV7-8
CDR3aa: CASSLDAVRSGANVLTF
CDR3nt: TGTGCCAGCAGCTTAGACGCAGTTCGCTCTGGGGCCAACGTCCTGACTTTC

d_gene: TRBD1
abundance: .
j_gene: TRBJ1-2
v_gene: TRBV28
CDR3aa: CASIPGTGINYGYTF
CDR3nt: TGTGCCAGCATCCCCGGGACAGGGATAAACTATGGCTACACCTTC

d_gene: TRBD1
abundance: .
j_gene: TRBJ1-1
v_gene: TRBV27
CDR3aa: CASSLGTGETEAFF
CDR3nt: TGTGCCAGCAGTTTAGGGACAGGGGAAACTGAAGCTTTCTTT

d_gene: TRBD2
abundance: once
j_gene: TRBJ2-7
v_gene: TRBV11-3
CDR3aa: CASSFRGGSYEQYF
CDR3nt: TGTGCCAGCAGCTTTCGGGGGGGTTCATACGAGCAGTACTTC

d_gene: .
abundance: .
j_gene: TRBJ2-7
v_gene: TRBV6-6
CDR3aa: CASSSYTGQEQYF
CDR3nt: TGTGCCAGCAGTTCCTATACAGGTCAAGAGCAGTACTTC

d_gene: TRBD1
abundance: .
j_gene: TRBJ1-2
v_gene: TRBV19
CDR3aa: CASSIDWTGGGDGYTF
CDR3nt: TGTGCCAGTAGTATAGACTGGACAGGCGGCGGAGATGGCTACACCTTC

d_gene: TRBD1
abundance: .
j_gene: TRBJ2-7
v_gene: TRBV7-2
CDR3aa: CASSLVPDRTYEQYF
CDR3nt: TGTGCCAGCAGCTTAGTGCCGGACAGGACCTACGAGCAGTACTTC

d_gene: TRBD1
abundance: .
j_gene: TRBJ1-1
v_gene: TRBV5-5
CDR3aa: CASSLGGLYTEAFF
CDR3nt: TGTGCCAGCAGCTTAGGGGGCTTGTACACTGAAGCTTTCTTT

d_gene: TRBD1
abundance: once
j_gene: TRBJ1-2
v_gene: TRBV5-1
CDR3aa: CASSAGRTGTYGYTF
CDR3nt: TGCGCCAGCAGCGCTGGACGGACAGGGACCTATGGCTACACCTTC

d_gene: TRBD2
abundance: .
j_gene: TRBJ2-7
v_gene: TRBV7-2
CDR3aa: CASSLGYTSAYEQYF
CDR3nt: TGTGCCAGCAGCTTAGGGTACACTAGCGCGTACGAGCAGTACTTC

d_gene: .
abundance: .
j_gene: TRBJ1-2
v_gene: TRBV28
CDR3aa: CASSGGGFDWGYTF
CDR3nt: TGTGCCAGCAGTGGTGGCGGGTTCGACTGGGGCTACACCTTC

d_gene: TRBD1
abundance: .
j_gene: TRBJ1-2
v_gene: TRBV6-5
CDR3aa: CASSPAGQFYGYTF
CDR3nt: TGTGCCAGCAGCCCCGCGGGACAGTTCTATGGCTACACCTTC

d_gene: TRBD1
abundance: .
j_gene: TRBJ1-1
v_gene: TRBV4-2
CDR3aa: CASSQDSDRVNTEAFF
CDR3nt: TGTGCCAGCAGCCAAGATTCCGACAGGGTGAACACTGAAGCTTTCTTT

d_gene: .
abundance: .
j_gene: TRBJ2-1
v_gene: TRBV7-9
CDR3aa: CASSRDSNEQFF
CDR3nt: TGTGCCAGCAGCCGAGACAGCAATGAGCAGTTCTTC

d_gene: TRBD2
abundance: .
j_gene: TRBJ2-1
v_gene: TRBV27
CDR3aa: CASSPSPPGTSGYPSYNEQFF
CDR3nt: TGTGCCAGCAGCCCCTCCCCCCCCGGGACTAGCGGATACCCATCCTACAATGAGCAGTTCTTC

d_gene: .
abundance: .
j_gene: TRBJ2-1
v_gene: TRBV6-2/TRBV6-3
CDR3aa: CASSPLGFRGDEQFF
CDR3nt: TGTGCCAGCAGCCCCCTGGGGTTTCGGGGTGATGAGCAGTTCTTC

d_gene: TRBD1
abundance: .
j_gene: TRBJ2-3
v_gene: TRBV7-8
CDR3aa: CASSVQGAITDTQYF
CDR3nt: TGTGCCAGCAGCGTACAGGGGGCTATCACAGATACGCAGTATTTT

d_gene: TRBD1
abundance: .
j_gene: TRBJ1-5
v_gene: TRBV28
CDR3aa: CASSSGQGWNQPQHF
CDR3nt: TGTGCCAGCAGTTCGGGACAGGGGTGGAATCAGCCCCAGCATTTT

d_gene: .
abundance: .
j_gene: TRBJ2-1
v_gene: TRBV4-3
CDR3aa: CASSQDPRGRYNEQFF
CDR3nt: TGCGCCAGCAGCCAAGACCCAAGGGGCAGGTACAATGAGCAGTTCTTC

d_gene: .
abundance: .
j_gene: TRBJ2-2
v_gene: TRBV11-3
CDR3aa: CASSLAAGQPNTGELFF
CDR3nt: TGTGCCAGCAGCTTAGCCGCCGGACAGCCGAACACCGGGGAGCTGTTTTTT

d_gene: TRBD1
abundance: .
j_gene: TRBJ2-3
v_gene: TRBV25-1
CDR3aa: CASRRTGAFTDTQYF
CDR3nt: TGTGCCAGCAGAAGGACAGGGGCCTTCACAGATACGCAGTATTTT

d_gene: TRBD2
abundance: .
j_gene: TRBJ2-1
v_gene: TRBV6-5
CDR3aa: CASSSTSGRVYNEQFF
CDR3nt: TGTGCCAGCAGTTCCACTAGCGGGAGGGTGTACAATGAGCAGTTCTTC

d_gene: .
abundance: .
j_gene: TRBJ1-5
v_gene: TRBV28
CDR3aa: CASDTTGYSNQPQHF
CDR3nt: TGTGCCAGCGATACGACGGGATATAGCAATCAGCCCCAGCATTTT

d_gene: .
abundance: .
j_gene: TRBJ1-2
v_gene: TRBV28
CDR3aa: CASSRGQIPYGYTF
CDR3nt: TGTGCCAGCAGCCGCGGACAGATCCCCTATGGCTACACCTTC

d_gene: .
abundance: .
j_gene: TRBJ2-7
v_gene: TRBV5-5
CDR3aa: CASSLRSTIPYEQYF
CDR3nt: TGTGCCAGCAGCTTGAGGAGTACCATACCCTACGAGCAGTACTTC

d_gene: TRBD1
abundance: .
j_gene: TRBJ1-1
v_gene: TRBV7-9
CDR3aa: CASSSPGQGLNTEAFF
CDR3nt: TGTGCCAGCAGCTCCCCGGGACAGGGCTTGAACACTGAAGCTTTCTTT

d_gene: TRBD1
abundance: .
j_gene: TRBJ1-1
v_gene: TRBV6-5
CDR3aa: CASSRQGWDTEAFF
CDR3nt: TGTGCCAGCAGTCGACAGGGTTGGGACACTGAAGCTTTCTTT

d_gene: .
abundance: .
j_gene: TRBJ2-7
v_gene: TRBV5-1
CDR3aa: CASSSLPDSLGYF
CDR3nt: TGCGCCAGCAGCTCACTACCCGACAGCCTGGGGTACTTC

d_gene: .
abundance: .
j_gene: TRBJ1-1
v_gene: TRBV21-1
CDR3aa: CASSPMGGGVTEAFF
CDR3nt: TGTGCCAGCAGCCCGATGGGGGGGGGCGTCACTGAAGCTTTCTTT

d_gene: TRBD2
abundance: .
j_gene: TRBJ2-1
v_gene: TRBV7-3
CDR3aa: CASSYRTSGSPEQFF
CDR3nt: TGTGCCAGCAGCTACCGGACTAGCGGGAGCCCTGAGCAGTTCTTC

d_gene: .
abundance: .
j_gene: TRBJ1-3
v_gene: TRBV5-1
CDR3aa: CASSLVGDRRSGNTIYF
CDR3nt: TGCGCCAGCAGCTTAGTAGGAGACAGACGCTCTGGAAACACCATATATTTT

d_gene: TRBD2
abundance: .
j_gene: TRBJ2-1
v_gene: TRBV5-4
CDR3aa: CASSLASLLAGFNEQFF
CDR3nt: TGTGCCAGCAGCTTGGCCTCTTTACTAGCGGGATTTAATGAGCAGTTCTTC

d_gene: .
abundance: .
j_gene: TRBJ2-7
v_gene: TRBV6-5
CDR3aa: CASEDTQGEQYF
CDR3nt: TGTGCCAGCGAGGACACTCAGGGAGAGCAGTACTTC

d_gene: .
abundance: .
j_gene: TRBJ1-5
v_gene: TRBV28
CDR3aa: CASNSGLSGQPQHF
CDR3nt: TGTGCCAGCAACTCAGGGCTTTCGGGTCAGCCCCAGCATTTT

d_gene: TRBD2
abundance: .
j_gene: TRBJ2-5
v_gene: TRBV4-1
CDR3aa: CASSQDVASGRRETQYF
CDR3nt: TGCGCCAGCAGCCAAGATGTCGCTAGCGGGAGGAGAGAGACCCAGTACTTC

d_gene: .
abundance: .
j_gene: TRBJ1-1
v_gene: TRBV6-2/TRBV6-3
CDR3aa: CASSYVSNTEAFF
CDR3nt: TGTGCCAGCAGTTACGTATCGAACACTGAAGCTTTCTTT

d_gene: .
abundance: .
j_gene: TRBJ1-5
v_gene: TRBV28
CDR3aa: CASSFTQRQPQHF
CDR3nt: TGTGCCAGCAGTTTTACCCAACGGCAGCCCCAGCATTTT

d_gene: TRBD2
abundance: .
j_gene: TRBJ2-2
v_gene: TRBV5-4
CDR3aa: CASSLPLAGGRTGELFF
CDR3nt: TGTGCCAGCAGCTTGCCTCTAGCGGGAGGGCGAACCGGGGAGCTGTTTTTT

d_gene: .
abundance: .
j_gene: TRBJ2-2
v_gene: TRBV5-8
CDR3aa: CASSPPSGELFF
CDR3nt: TGTGCCAGCAGCCCCCCGTCCGGGGAGCTGTTTTTT

d_gene: .
abundance: .
j_gene: TRBJ2-5
v_gene: TRBV7-9
CDR3aa: CASSLSLETQYF
CDR3nt: TGTGCCAGCAGCCTATCCTTGGAGACCCAGTACTTC

d_gene: .
abundance: .
j_gene: TRBJ1-5
v_gene: TRBV3-1/TRBV3-2
CDR3aa: CASSQDRQPQHF
CDR3nt: TGTGCCAGCAGCCAAGATCGGCAGCCCCAGCATTTT

d_gene: TRBD2
abundance: .
j_gene: TRBJ2-3
v_gene: TRBV28
CDR3aa: CASSLPGLAGSDTQYF
CDR3nt: TGTGCCAGCAGTTTACCGGGACTAGCGGGGTCAGATACGCAGTATTTT

d_gene: .
abundance: .
j_gene: TRBJ2-7
v_gene: TRBV24-1
CDR3aa: CATSDSGTYEQYF
CDR3nt: TGTGCCACCAGTGATTCCGGGACCTACGAGCAGTACTTC

d_gene: .
abundance: .
j_gene: TRBJ2-1
v_gene: TRBV4-1
CDR3aa: CASSQEGLLNEQFF
CDR3nt: TGCGCCAGCAGCCAAGAGGGGCTACTCAATGAGCAGTTCTTC

d_gene: .
abundance: .
j_gene: TRBJ2-7
v_gene: TRBV29-1
CDR3aa: CSVAMTGLWYF
CDR3nt: TGCAGCGTTGCGATGACAGGTCTTTGGTACTTC

d_gene: .
abundance: .
j_gene: TRBJ2-1
v_gene: TRBV19
CDR3aa: CASSLNPDEQFF
CDR3nt: TGTGCCAGTAGCTTAAATCCGGATGAGCAGTTCTTC

d_gene: .
abundance: once
j_gene: TRBJ1-3
v_gene: TRBV13
CDR3aa: CASSLGRATTGNTIYF
CDR3nt: TGTGCCAGCAGCTTAGGCAGGGCAACGACTGGAAACACCATATATTTT

d_gene: TRBD1
abundance: .
j_gene: TRBJ1-1
v_gene: TRBV29-1
CDR3aa: CSGDRAKNTEAFF
CDR3nt: TGCAGCGGTGACAGGGCCAAGAACACTGAAGCTTTCTTT

d_gene: .
abundance: .
j_gene: TRBJ2-3
v_gene: TRBV5-6
CDR3aa: CASSLSRTDTQYF
CDR3nt: TGTGCCAGCAGCTTGTCACGGACAGATACGCAGTATTTT